This is a list of T cell receptor beta chains from one sample in a study of siplizumab effects on memory and regulatory T cells. Using immunoSEQ multiplex PCR, the repertoire was profiled, and TCRdb retains in-frame clones only, with some absent. The sample contains 100,000 or so clones, about 91% of which appear only once. Sequenced material: CD4+ T cells sorted from blood. Source of these receptors: a human donor in good health. The CDR3 runs from the conserved cysteine through the conserved F or W. A D gene is named only where the DNA matches it firmly.

d_gene	v_gene	j_gene	CDR3aa	CDR3nt
TRBD2	TRBV4-2	TRBJ2-4	CASSQDGTSGGVKNIQYF	TGTGCCAGCAGCCAAGATGGGACTAGCGGGGGGGTCAAAAACATTCAGTACTTC
NA	TRBV7-2	TRBJ2-6	CASSLGYGGTTSGANVLTF	TGTGCCAGCAGCTTAGGGTACGGGGGAACTACCTCTGGGGCCAACGTCCTGACTTTC
TRBD2	TRBV25-1	TRBJ2-5	CASSEWGGPVQETQYF	TGTGCCAGCAGTGAATGGGGGGGTCCGGTCCAAGAGACCCAGTACTTC
TRBD2	TRBV7-3	TRBJ2-5	CASSLNGGAQETQYF	TGTGCCAGCAGCTTAAACGGGGGGGCCCAAGAGACCCAGTACTTC
NA	TRBV27	TRBJ1-1	CASSLFPWGTEAFF	TGTGCCAGCAGTTTATTTCCGTGGGGCACTGAAGCTTTCTTT
NA	TRBV4-2	TRBJ2-3	CASSQRSGDTQYF	TGTGCCAGCAGCCAGCGTTCGGGGGATACGCAGTATTTT
NA	TRBV10-3	TRBJ2-2	CAIKITGELFF	TGTGCCATCAAAATAACCGGGGAGCTGTTTTTT
NA	TRBV4-1	TRBJ1-1	CASSQGGHQNTEAFF	TGCGCCAGCAGCCAAGGAGGACATCAGAACACTGAAGCTTTCTTT
NA	TRBV5-1	TRBJ2-3	CASSLGSGVPSTDTQYF	TGCGCCAGCAGCTTGGGTTCGGGGGTCCCGAGCACAGATACGCAGTATTTT
NA	TRBV12-5	TRBJ1-5	CASGWDTDQPQHF	TGTGCTAGTGGTTGGGACACCGATCAGCCCCAGCATTTT
TRBD1	TRBV12-5	TRBJ2-3	CASGSPNRGQGTDTQYF	TGTGCTAGTGGTTCGCCCAACCGGGGACAGGGCACAGATACGCAGTATTTT